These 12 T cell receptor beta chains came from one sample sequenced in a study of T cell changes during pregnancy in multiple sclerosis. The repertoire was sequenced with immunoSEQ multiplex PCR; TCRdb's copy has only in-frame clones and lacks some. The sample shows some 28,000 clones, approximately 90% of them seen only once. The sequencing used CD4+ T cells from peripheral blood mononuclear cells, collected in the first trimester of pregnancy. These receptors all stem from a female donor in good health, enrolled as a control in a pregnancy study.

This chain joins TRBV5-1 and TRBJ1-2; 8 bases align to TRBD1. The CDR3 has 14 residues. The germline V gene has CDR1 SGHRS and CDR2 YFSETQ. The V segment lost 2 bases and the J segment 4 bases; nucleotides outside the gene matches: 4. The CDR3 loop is CASSFARGLYGYTF. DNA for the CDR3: TGCGCCAGCAGCTTCGCCAGGGGGCTCTATGGCTACACCTTC.

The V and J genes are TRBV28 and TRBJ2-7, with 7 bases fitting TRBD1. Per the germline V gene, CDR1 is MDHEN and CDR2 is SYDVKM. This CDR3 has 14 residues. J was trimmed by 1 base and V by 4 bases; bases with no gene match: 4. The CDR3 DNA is TGTGCCAGCAGTTACGGGACAGCATCCTACGAGCAGTACTTC. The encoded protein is CASSYGTASYEQYF.

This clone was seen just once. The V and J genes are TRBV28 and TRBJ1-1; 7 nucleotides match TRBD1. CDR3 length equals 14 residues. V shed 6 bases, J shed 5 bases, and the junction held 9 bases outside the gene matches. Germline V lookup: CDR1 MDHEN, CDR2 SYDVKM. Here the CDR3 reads CASRDRREKTEAFF. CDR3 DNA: TGTGCCAGCAGGGACAGGAGGGAAAAAACTGAAGCTTTCTTT.

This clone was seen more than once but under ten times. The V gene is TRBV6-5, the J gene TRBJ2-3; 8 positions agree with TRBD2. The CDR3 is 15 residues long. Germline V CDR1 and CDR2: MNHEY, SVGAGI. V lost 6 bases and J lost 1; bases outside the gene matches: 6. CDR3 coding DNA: TGTGCCAGCAGACAGAGCGGGAGCCGCACAGATACGCAGTATTTT. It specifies CASRQSGSRTDTQYF.

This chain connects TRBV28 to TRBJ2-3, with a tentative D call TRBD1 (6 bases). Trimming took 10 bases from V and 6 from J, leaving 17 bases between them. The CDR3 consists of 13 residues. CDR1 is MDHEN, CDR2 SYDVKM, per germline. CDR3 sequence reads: CAIQYRVTDTQYF. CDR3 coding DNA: TGTGCCATCCAATACAGGGTTACCGATACGCAGTATTTT.

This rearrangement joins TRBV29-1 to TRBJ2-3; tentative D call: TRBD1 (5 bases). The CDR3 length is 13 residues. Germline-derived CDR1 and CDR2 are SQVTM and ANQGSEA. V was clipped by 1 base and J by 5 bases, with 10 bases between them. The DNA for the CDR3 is TGCAGCGTTGAAGGGACAACGAAAGATACGCAGTATTTT. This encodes CSVEGTTKDTQYF.

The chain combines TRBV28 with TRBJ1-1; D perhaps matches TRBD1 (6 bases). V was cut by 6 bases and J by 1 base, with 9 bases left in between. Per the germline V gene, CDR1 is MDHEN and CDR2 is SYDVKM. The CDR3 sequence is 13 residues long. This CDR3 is CASRRQENTEAFF. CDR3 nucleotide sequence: TGTGCCAGCAGGAGACAGGAGAACACTGAAGCTTTCTTT. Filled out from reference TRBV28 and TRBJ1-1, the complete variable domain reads DVKVTQSSRYLVKRTGEKVFLECVQDMDHENMFWYRQDPGLGLRLIYFSYDVKMKEKGDIPEGYSVSREKKERFSLILESASTNQTSMYLCASRRQENTEAFFGQGTRLTVV.

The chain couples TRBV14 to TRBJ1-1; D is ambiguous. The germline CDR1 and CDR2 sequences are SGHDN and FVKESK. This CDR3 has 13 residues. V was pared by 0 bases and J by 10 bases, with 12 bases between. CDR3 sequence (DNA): TGTGCCAGCAGCCAAGATTACCAGGCCCGAGCTTTCTTT. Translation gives CASSQDYQARAFF.

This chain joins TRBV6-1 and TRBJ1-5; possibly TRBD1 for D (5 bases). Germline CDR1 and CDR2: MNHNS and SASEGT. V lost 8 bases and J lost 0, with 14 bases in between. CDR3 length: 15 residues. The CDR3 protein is CASGRDANSNQPQHF. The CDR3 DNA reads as TGTGCCAGCGGGAGGGACGCCAATAGCAATCAGCCCCAGCATTTT.

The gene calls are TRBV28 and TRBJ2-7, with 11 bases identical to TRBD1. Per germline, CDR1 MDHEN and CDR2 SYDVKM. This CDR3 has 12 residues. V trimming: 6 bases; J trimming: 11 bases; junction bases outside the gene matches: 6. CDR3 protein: CASSSRTGGKYF. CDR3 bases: TGTGCCAGCAGCTCCCGGACAGGGGGCAAGTACTTC.

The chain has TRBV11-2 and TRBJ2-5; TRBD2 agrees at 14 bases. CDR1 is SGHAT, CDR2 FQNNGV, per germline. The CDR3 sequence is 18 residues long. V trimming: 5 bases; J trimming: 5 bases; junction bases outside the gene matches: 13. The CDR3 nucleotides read TGTGCCAGCAGCATGTCAGGACTAGCGGGAGGTAGTTGGGAGACCCAGTACTTC. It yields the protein CASSMSGLAGGSWETQYF. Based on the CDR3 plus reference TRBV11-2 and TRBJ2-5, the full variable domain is EAGVAQSPRYKIIEKRQSVAFWCNPISGHATLYWYQQILGQGPKLLIQFQNNGVVDDSQLPKDRFSAERLKGVDSTLKIQPAKLEDSAVYLCASSMSGLAGGSWETQYFGPGTRLLVL.

The CDR3 nucleotides are TGTGCCAGCAGTCCCCGGGACAGGGGTACAGATACGCAGTATTTT. Amino acid sequence: CASSPRDRGTDTQYF. The rearrangement uses TRBV6-1 and TRBJ2-3; 10 bases match TRBD1. Germline trimming cut 5 bases from V and 3 bases from J; bases unmatched to any gene: 5. The CDR3 extends over 15 amino acids. The germline gives CDR1 MNHNS, CDR2 SASEGT.